These T cell receptor beta chains were read from a single sample in a study of blood T cell repertoires in COVID-19. Some clones are missing from TCRdb's copy, which holds only in-frame ones; the method was immunoSEQ multiplex PCR. The table records some 260,000 clones, more than 75% of them present only once. The sequencing sample was made of peripheral blood. These receptors all come from a woman aged 40-49 years who had recovered from COVID-19. The CDR3 runs from the conserved cysteine through the conserved F or W. The D gene is left open where the match is weak. The listing skips clone size in some rows; elsewhere it reads once, few, many or a size class.

TGTGGGGCAGAGTCTAACTATGGCTACACCTTC CGAESNYGYTF . TRBJ1-2 TRBV6-6 .
TGTGCCAGCAGCTTATTGGGACAGACAACCTACAATGAGCAGTTCTTC CASSLLGQTTYNEQFF . TRBJ2-1 TRBV7-9 TRBD1
TGTGCCAGTAGTGGTGGCGGGAGGGGCCCAGATACGCAGTATTTT CASSGGGRGPDTQYF . TRBJ2-3 TRBV19 TRBD2
TGTGCCAGCAGTCCCGAGGGGGACGGCTACACCTTC CASSPEGDGYTF once TRBJ1-2 TRBV12-3/TRBV12-4 .
TGTGCCAGCAACCCGGGACTAGGAGGTGCCGATACGCAGTATTTT CASNPGLGGADTQYF . TRBJ2-3 TRBV7-2 TRBD2
TGTGCCAGCAGCTTAGGGGGCCCGGGTCCCCGGGGGGAGACCCAGTACTTC CASSLGGPGPRGETQYF once TRBJ2-5 TRBV7-2 .
TGTGCCAGCTGGGGCCGGCTGAGTACTGAAGCTTTCTTT CASWGRLSTEAFF . TRBJ1-1 TRBV12-3/TRBV12-4 .
TGCGCCAGCAGTTCTGCCGGGAACACCGGGGAGCTGTTTTTT CASSSAGNTGELFF . TRBJ2-2 TRBV5-1 .
TGTGCCATCGGGTACGGGGGGAATTCACCCCTCCACTTT CAIGYGGNSPLHF . TRBJ1-6 TRBV10-3 .
TGTGCCAGCAGCCAGAGACTAGCGGGAGGGCGGAATGAGCAGTTCTTC CASSQRLAGGRNEQFF . TRBJ2-1 TRBV7-9 TRBD2
TGTGCCAGCAGCCCCCCACAGGGGCCTGAAGCTTTCTTT CASSPPQGPEAFF . TRBJ1-1 TRBV7-9 TRBD1
TGTGCCACCTCCCAGATGTCAGGGACTGGGGCCAACGTCCTGACTTTC CATSQMSGTGANVLTF many TRBJ2-6 TRBV15 .
TGTGCCAGCAGCCTTCAAGCGGGAGGGAGCACAGATACGCAGTATTTT CASSLQAGGSTDTQYF . TRBJ2-3 TRBV5-5 TRBD2
TGTGCCAGCAGCTTAGGAGGATTAGCGGGAAACTACAATGAGCAGTTCTTC CASSLGGLAGNYNEQFF . TRBJ2-1 TRBV7-9 TRBD2
TGTGCCAGCAGTCAGGTGGGGGGGGAGACCCAGTACTTC CASSQVGGETQYF . TRBJ2-5 TRBV11-2 TRBD2
TGTGCCAGCAGCCCCCGGTGGGGGGTGTCAGATACGCAGTATTTT CASSPRWGVSDTQYF . TRBJ2-3 TRBV3-1/TRBV3-2 .
TGTGCCATCAGTACACAGGGGCACGAGCAGTACTTC CAISTQGHEQYF . TRBJ2-7 TRBV10-3 TRBD1
TGTGCCAGCAGATCCCGGACAGGGAGTCTTGGTGAAGCTTTCTTT CASRSRTGSLGEAFF . TRBJ1-1 TRBV6-5 TRBD1
TGTGCCAGCGGCGTCCCGGGGTCCTACTATGGCTACACCTTC CASGVPGSYYGYTF . TRBJ1-2 TRBV27 .
TGTGCCAGCTCACCGGTAGTCCCGGGACAGGGGGCCAAGGGCTACACCTTC CASSPVVPGQGAKGYTF . TRBJ1-2 TRBV18 TRBD1
TGTGCCAGCAGCTTAGCCCGGGACAGGGGTGATGGCTACACCTTC CASSLARDRGDGYTF . TRBJ1-2 TRBV7-9 TRBD1
TGCAGCGTTGGCGGGCTAGCGGAATACAATGAGCAGTTCTTC CSVGGLAEYNEQFF . TRBJ2-1 TRBV29-1 TRBD2
TGTGCCAGCAGCTTGGCCGGCGGTAGTAGGGATACGCAGTATTTT CASSLAGGSRDTQYF . TRBJ2-3 TRBV5-4 .
TGTGCCAGCAGCTTGTCCCCTAGCGGCCAAGGGGGTGAGCAGTTCTTC CASSLSPSGQGGEQFF . TRBJ2-1 TRBV5-6 .
TGTGCCAGCAGTCTGGCGGGGAGGAACACTGAAGCTTTCTTT CASSLAGRNTEAFF . TRBJ1-1 TRBV6-5 .
TGTGCCACCAGTGACCCTTCCGCTAGCGGAGGAGCCAATGAGCAGTTCTTC CATSDPSASGGANEQFF . TRBJ2-1 TRBV24-1 TRBD2
TGTGCCAGCAGCCCACTCGGGGGGGGCACCGGGGAGCTGTTTTTT CASSPLGGGTGELFF . TRBJ2-2 TRBV6-4 TRBD2
TGTGCCAGCAGCTTGGGGACAGGTACCGATGAGCAGTTCTTC CASSLGTGTDEQFF . TRBJ2-1 TRBV11-3 TRBD1
TGTGCCAGCAGCCGGGAGGGGTCCTACAATGAGCAGTTCTTC CASSREGSYNEQFF . TRBJ2-1 TRBV6-5 TRBD2
TGTGCCAGCAGCACACCCGGGACAGGGGGGAACCTCAAATTC CASSTPGTGGNLKF . TRBJ1-2 TRBV7-9 TRBD1
TGTGCCAGCAGTTACGTCAGGGGTCGAAGCCGCTACACCTTC CASSYVRGRSRYTF . TRBJ1-2 TRBV6-2/TRBV6-3 .
TGCAGTGCTAGTGGTCAAGCGGGAGGCCCCTACGAGCAGTACTTC CSASGQAGGPYEQYF . TRBJ2-7 TRBV20-1 TRBD2
TGTGCCAGCAGCCCCGGGACTCCCGGGGCCTCACTGTTTTTT CASSPGTPGASLFF . TRBJ1-4 TRBV11-2 .
TGTGCCAGCAGCCCCCAGGGCCAGGGGACCTATGGCTACACCTTC CASSPQGQGTYGYTF . TRBJ1-2 TRBV5-4 .
TGTGCCAGTAGTACCAGACAGGGCAATCAGCCCCAGCATTTT CASSTRQGNQPQHF . TRBJ1-5 TRBV19 .
TGCAGCCACCGGGGCACTGAAGCTTTCTTT CSHRGTEAFF . TRBJ1-1 TRBV20-1 .
TGTGCCAGCAGCTTAGGCGGCGGGAGGGCCGAGGAGACCCAGTACTTC CASSLGGGRAEETQYF . TRBJ2-5 TRBV11-3 TRBD2
TGTGCCAGCAGTGAAGGGGCCGTAAACACCGGGGAGCTGTTTTTT CASSEGAVNTGELFF once TRBJ2-2 TRBV6-1 .
TGCGCCAGCAGCTTGGGACAGGGGACCCCCTACGAGCAGTACTTC CASSLGQGTPYEQYF few TRBJ2-7 TRBV5-1 TRBD1
TGTGCCAGCAGCAACGGACAGGGTGGGTCTTTATTGAGACCCATATATTTT CASSNGQGGSLLRPIYF . TRBJ1-3 TRBV11-2 TRBD1
TGTGCCAGCAGCCCGACGGGGACTAACTACAATGAGCAGTTCTTC CASSPTGTNYNEQFF . TRBJ2-1 TRBV9 TRBD2